This TCR beta chain was captured by sequencing in a study of CD8 T cells in ankylosing spondylitis. Overall study results and limits: Reportedly, disease-linked clones are significantly enriched in ankylosing spondylitis patients' matched synovial fluid. Apparently characteristic of ankylosing spondylitis blood was a TCR beta motif (under ten highly homologous variants).

This clonotype was observed a handful of times. As yet, its antigen is unknown. TCRdb processed the 5' RACE reads anew with MiXCR; each CDR3 protein has one entry. The sample contains about 330,000 distinct CDR3 sequences, approximately 8% of which appear only once. CDR3 length equals 16 residues. Trimming left V 2 bases short and J 1 base short, with 15 bases between. Germline CDR1 LGHNA, CDR2 YNFKEQ. The rearrangement joins TRBV4-2 to TRBJ2-7; D may be TRBD1 or TRBD2 (5 bases each). This TCR came from a male donor with ankylosing spondylitis. The sequenced sample was blood, either unsorted or a sorted T cell fraction (not recorded which). The CDR3 loop is CASSQPRDRTSYEQYF. CDR3 DNA sequence: TGTGCCAGCAGCCAACCTAGGGACCGAACTTCCTACGAGCAGTACTTC.